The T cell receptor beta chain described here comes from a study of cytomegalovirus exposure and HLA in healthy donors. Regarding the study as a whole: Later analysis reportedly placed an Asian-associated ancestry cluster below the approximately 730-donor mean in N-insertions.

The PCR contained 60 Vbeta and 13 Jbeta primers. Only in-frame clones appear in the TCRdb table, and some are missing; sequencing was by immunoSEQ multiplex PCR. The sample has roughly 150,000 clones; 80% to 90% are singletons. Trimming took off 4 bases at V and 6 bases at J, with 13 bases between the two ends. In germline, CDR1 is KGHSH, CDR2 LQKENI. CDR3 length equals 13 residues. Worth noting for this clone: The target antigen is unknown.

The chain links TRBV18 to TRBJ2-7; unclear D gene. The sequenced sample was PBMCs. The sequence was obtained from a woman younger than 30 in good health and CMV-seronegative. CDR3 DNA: TGTGCCAGCTCACGCGACCCCCAGGCCGAGCAGTACTTC. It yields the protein CASSRDPQAEQYF.